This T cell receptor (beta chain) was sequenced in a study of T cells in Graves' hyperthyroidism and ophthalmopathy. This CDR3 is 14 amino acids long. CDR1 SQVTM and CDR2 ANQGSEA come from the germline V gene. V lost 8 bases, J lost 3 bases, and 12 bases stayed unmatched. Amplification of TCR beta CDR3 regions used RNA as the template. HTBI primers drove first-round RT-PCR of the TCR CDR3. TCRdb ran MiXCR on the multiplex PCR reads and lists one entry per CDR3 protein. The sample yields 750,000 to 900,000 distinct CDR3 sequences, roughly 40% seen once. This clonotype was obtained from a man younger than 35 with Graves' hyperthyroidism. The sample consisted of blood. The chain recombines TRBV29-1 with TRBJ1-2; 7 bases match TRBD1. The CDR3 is CSLAGGRGDYGYTF. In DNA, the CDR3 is TGCAGCTTAGCGGGTGGCAGGGGGGACTATGGCTACACCTTC.